This T cell receptor beta chain came from a study of blood T cells in healthy people across ages. Study at large: With template switching, about one barcoded beta molecule was captured per two T cells. Whole-study results and caveats: Per million T cells, TCR beta diversity dropped roughly linearly as age increased. Donor CMV status, an unknown factor, possibly confounded changes in expanded clonotypes. The unsorted PBMCs prevented any conclusive comparison of naive versus antigen-experienced cells.

The length of the CDR3 is 15 residues. The germline gives CDR1 KGHDR, CDR2 SFDVKD. The J segment lost 4 bases and the V segment lost 7 bases, leaving 8 bases of the junction unmatched. This clonotype was detected a few times. Its antigen remains unknown. The second PCR ran roughly 7 to 12 cycles with a sample-barcoded 5' primer and J-beta primers. TCRdb itself ran the 5' RACE reads through MiXCR, one entry per CDR3 protein. The table records hundreds of thousands of distinct CDR3 sequences, about half of them present only once. The receptor was isolated from an older woman in good health. Sequencing was performed on blood. V usage is TRBV24-1 and J usage is TRBJ1-2; 10 positions match TRBD1. The CDR3 here is CATSHPGQGFYGYTF. CDR3 DNA: TGTGCCACCAGCCATCCGGGACAGGGGTTCTATGGCTACACCTTC.